A selection of T cell receptor beta chains follows, all from one sample in a study of identifying expanded T cells in peripheral blood. The assay was immunoSEQ multiplex PCR, and TCRdb's table has in-frame clones only and misses some. The profile shows 65,000 to 95,000 clones, 70% to 90% of them singletons. Source material: blood. The receptors were sampled from a person aged 18 to 75 in good health. CDR3s include the opening cysteine and the closing phenylalanine or tryptophan. A D gene is named only where the DNA matches it firmly. Not all rows give a size; the values are once, few, many and, for expanded clones, a class.

size: NA
J: TRBJ2-5
V: TRBV29-1
D: TRBD2
DNA: TGCAGCGTAGCCAAGAGGTCCGGGAGGCAAGAGACCCAGTACTTC
CDR3: CSVAKRSGRQETQYF

size: NA
J: TRBJ1-1
V: TRBV10-1
D: NA
DNA: TGCGCCACCCAGTCGACGGTGGGCACTGAAGCTTTCTTT
CDR3: CATQSTVGTEAFF

size: NA
J: TRBJ1-6
V: TRBV7-9
D: NA
DNA: TGTGCCAGCAGCCCCGGCACGGGGTTCAGAAATTCACCCCTCCACTTT
CDR3: CASSPGTGFRNSPLHF

size: NA
J: TRBJ1-3
V: TRBV15
D: NA
DNA: TGTGCCACCAGCAGACGCTCCGGGGCCGGAAACACCATATATTTT
CDR3: CATSRRSGAGNTIYF

size: NA
J: TRBJ2-3
V: TRBV19
D: TRBD1
DNA: TGTGCCAGTAGTGGGACAGGGTATGGCACAGATACGCAGTATTTT
CDR3: CASSGTGYGTDTQYF

size: NA
J: TRBJ2-7
V: TRBV4-3
D: TRBD2
DNA: TGCGCCAGCAGCCAAGGTTCTTCGGCAAGCGGGAGTCGTGAGCAGTACTTC
CDR3: CASSQGSSASGSREQYF

size: NA
J: TRBJ1-4
V: TRBV30
D: NA
DNA: TGTGCCTGGAGTTTCAATGAAAAACTGTTTTTT
CDR3: CAWSFNEKLFF

size: NA
J: TRBJ1-2
V: TRBV7-9
D: NA
DNA: TGTGCCAGCAGCTTAGAGGTGCTGGCGGGCTACACCTTC
CDR3: CASSLEVLAGYTF

size: NA
J: TRBJ1-1
V: TRBV10-3
D: TRBD1
DNA: TGTGCCACCCAAGGACAGGGAAACACTGAAGCTTTCTTT
CDR3: CATQGQGNTEAFF

size: NA
J: TRBJ2-2
V: TRBV18
D: TRBD1
DNA: TGTGCCAGCTCGTCGGACAGGGGACGGCCCGGGGAGCTGTTTTTT
CDR3: CASSSDRGRPGELFF

size: NA
J: TRBJ2-2
V: TRBV5-4
D: TRBD2
DNA: TGTGCCAGCAGCCTGGGGCGGACTAGCGGGAGGGCCGGGGAGCTGTTTTTT
CDR3: CASSLGRTSGRAGELFF

size: NA
J: TRBJ1-2
V: TRBV5-1
D: NA
DNA: TGCGCCAGCAGCCAGGGACGGAACTATGGCTACACCTTC
CDR3: CASSQGRNYGYTF

size: NA
J: TRBJ1-3
V: TRBV7-9
D: NA
DNA: TGTGCCAGCAGCCCCCTAGGGGACACCATATATTTT
CDR3: CASSPLGDTIYF

size: NA
J: TRBJ1-2
V: TRBV5-1
D: NA
DNA: TGCGCCAGCAGCTTGGATGTGAGTGACTATGGCTACACCTTC
CDR3: CASSLDVSDYGYTF

size: NA
J: TRBJ2-5
V: TRBV13
D: NA
DNA: TGTGCCAGCAGCCCCCTCGGGCACCAAGAGACCCAGTACTTC
CDR3: CASSPLGHQETQYF

size: NA
J: TRBJ2-3
V: TRBV6-4
D: TRBD2
DNA: TGTGCCAGCAGTGGGACTAGCGGGGGCACAGATACGCAGTATTTT
CDR3: CASSGTSGGTDTQYF

size: NA
J: TRBJ2-7
V: TRBV29-1
D: NA
DNA: TGCAGCGTTGTGGTCTGGGACTACGAGCAGTACTTC
CDR3: CSVVVWDYEQYF

size: NA
J: TRBJ2-7
V: TRBV5-1
D: NA
DNA: TGCGCCAGCAGCTTAGGGGATTCCTCCTACGAGCAGTACTTC
CDR3: CASSLGDSSYEQYF

size: NA
J: TRBJ1-5
V: TRBV15
D: TRBD1
DNA: TGTGCCACCAGCCGAGACCCCTCGGGGACAGGGGCCGATCAGCCCCAGCATTTT
CDR3: CATSRDPSGTGADQPQHF

size: NA
J: TRBJ2-7
V: TRBV9
D: TRBD2
DNA: TGTGCCAGCAGAACCCAGAGACTAGCGGGAGGATGCTACGAGCAGTACTTC
CDR3: CASRTQRLAGGCYEQYF

size: NA
J: TRBJ2-4
V: TRBV7-2
D: NA
DNA: TGTGCCAGCACCGGGGTAGGAAACATTCAGTACTTC
CDR3: CASTGVGNIQYF

size: NA
J: TRBJ1-2
V: TRBV6-1
D: TRBD1
DNA: TGTGCCAGCAGTGATCGGAGGGGGCCCCACTATGGCTACACCTTC
CDR3: CASSDRRGPHYGYTF

size: NA
J: TRBJ2-7
V: TRBV5-1
D: NA
DNA: TGCGCCAGCAGCGCGGGACAGTTTGAAGGCGAGCAGTACTTC
CDR3: CASSAGQFEGEQYF

size: NA
J: TRBJ1-2
V: TRBV5-1
D: NA
DNA: TGCGCCAGCAGCTTCCACCGGGATGGCGTAGGTGGCTACACCTTC
CDR3: CASSFHRDGVGGYTF

size: NA
J: TRBJ1-1
V: TRBV6-1
D: NA
DNA: TGTGCCAGCAGTGATAAGCCCTCAACTGAAGCTTTCTTT
CDR3: CASSDKPSTEAFF

size: NA
J: TRBJ2-7
V: TRBV7-9
D: NA
DNA: TGTGCCAGCAGCCCCGCGACCCGGCGGTCTGAGCAGTACTTC
CDR3: CASSPATRRSEQYF

size: NA
J: TRBJ1-2
V: TRBV19
D: NA
DNA: TGTGCCAGTAGTATTCCTAGGGGCGGCTACACCTTC
CDR3: CASSIPRGGYTF

size: NA
J: TRBJ2-3
V: TRBV7-3
D: NA
DNA: TGTGCCACCACTCTAGGACCTAGCACAGATACGCAGTATTTT
CDR3: CATTLGPSTDTQYF

size: NA
J: TRBJ2-7
V: TRBV19
D: NA
DNA: TGTGCCAGTAGTAAGGGCCAGGGTATGAGGGAGCAGTACTTC
CDR3: CASSKGQGMREQYF

size: once
J: TRBJ2-1
V: TRBV10-1
D: NA
DNA: TGCGCCAGCAGTGTGGGGGGCCTCTCCTACAATGAGCAGTTCTTC
CDR3: CASSVGGLSYNEQFF

size: NA
J: TRBJ2-1
V: TRBV5-1
D: TRBD1
DNA: TGCGCCAGCAGCTTGGAGGGTTTAGGGACAGGTACAAATGAGCAGTTCTTC
CDR3: CASSLEGLGTGTNEQFF

size: NA
J: TRBJ2-3
V: TRBV14
D: NA
DNA: TGTGCCAGCAGCCCTGAGAGGACGGGACCCACAGATACGCAGTATTTT
CDR3: CASSPERTGPTDTQYF

size: NA
J: TRBJ2-7
V: TRBV6-5
D: NA
DNA: TGTGCCAGCAGTTTTGACTGGTCCTACGAGCAGTACTTC
CDR3: CASSFDWSYEQYF

size: few
J: TRBJ1-5
V: TRBV27
D: TRBD1
DNA: TGTGCCAGCAGCAGACAGGGCAACAATCAGCCCCAGCATTTT
CDR3: CASSRQGNNQPQHF

size: NA
J: TRBJ2-3
V: TRBV11-3
D: TRBD1
DNA: TGTGCCAGCAGCCGCGGCCAGGGGGCGTCAGATACGCAGTATTTT
CDR3: CASSRGQGASDTQYF

size: NA
J: TRBJ2-7
V: TRBV6-5
D: NA
DNA: TGTGCCAGCAGTTACGGAATTGGATCCTACGAGCAGTACTTC
CDR3: CASSYGIGSYEQYF

size: NA
J: TRBJ1-5
V: TRBV19
D: NA
DNA: TGTGCCAGTAGTACATCAGGGAGAGGAGTTGGGCCCCAGCATTTT
CDR3: CASSTSGRGVGPQHF

size: NA
J: TRBJ1-4
V: TRBV7-9
D: TRBD1
DNA: TGTGCCAGCAGCCAAAGGGACAGGTCCGAAAAACTGTTTTTT
CDR3: CASSQRDRSEKLFF

size: NA
J: TRBJ1-1
V: TRBV2
D: NA
DNA: TGTGCCAGCGTTAGAGACAACACTGAAGCTTTCTTT
CDR3: CASVRDNTEAFF

size: few
J: TRBJ2-1
V: TRBV6-4
D: TRBD2
DNA: TGTGCCAGCAGTGACTCTGATAGCGGGGACTACAATGAGCAGTTCTTC
CDR3: CASSDSDSGDYNEQFF

size: NA
J: TRBJ1-5
V: TRBV2
D: NA
DNA: TGTGCCAGCAGTGACCTCGGGGGGAGGAGGAATCAGCCCCAGCATTTT
CDR3: CASSDLGGRRNQPQHF

size: few
J: TRBJ2-3
V: TRBV11-2
D: TRBD2
DNA: TGTGCCAGCAGCCGATGGACTAGCGGGGTCACAGATACGCAGTATTTT
CDR3: CASSRWTSGVTDTQYF

size: NA
J: TRBJ1-3
V: TRBV11-1
D: NA
DNA: TGTGCCAGCAGCACCGGGACGGGAGCCACGAACACCATATATTTT
CDR3: CASSTGTGATNTIYF